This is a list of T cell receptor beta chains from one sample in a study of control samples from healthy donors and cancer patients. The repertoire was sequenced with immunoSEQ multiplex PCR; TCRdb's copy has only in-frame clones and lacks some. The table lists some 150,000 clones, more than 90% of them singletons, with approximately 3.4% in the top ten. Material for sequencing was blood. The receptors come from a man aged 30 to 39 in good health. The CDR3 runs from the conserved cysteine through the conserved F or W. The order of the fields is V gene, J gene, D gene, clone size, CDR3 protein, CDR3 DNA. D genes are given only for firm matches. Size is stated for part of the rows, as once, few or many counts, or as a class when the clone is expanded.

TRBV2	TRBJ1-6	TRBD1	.	CASSRTGGENSPLHF	TGTGCCAGCAGTCGGACAGGGGGCGAAAATTCACCCCTCCACTTT
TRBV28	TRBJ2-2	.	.	CASSFNTAGTGELFF	TGTGCCAGCAGTTTTAACACCGCGGGCACCGGGGAGCTGTTTTTT
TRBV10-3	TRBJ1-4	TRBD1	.	CAIAGTGGQKLFF	TGTGCCATCGCCGGGACAGGGGGACAAAAACTGTTTTTT
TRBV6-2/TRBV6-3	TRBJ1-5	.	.	CASSPRRGNRLYSNQPQHF	TGTGCCAGCAGCCCTAGACGCGGGAACAGGTTATATAGCAATCAGCCCCAGCATTTT
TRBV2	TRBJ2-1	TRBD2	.	CASRRLAGGSSSYNEQFF	TGTGCCAGCAGGCGACTAGCGGGGGGCTCTAGCTCCTACAATGAGCAGTTCTTC
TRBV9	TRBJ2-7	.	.	CASSVAQGDDIYEQYF	TGTGCCAGCAGCGTAGCTCAGGGAGATGATATATACGAGCAGTACTTC
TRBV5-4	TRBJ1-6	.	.	CASSLSKGNNSPLHF	TGTGCCAGCAGCTTGTCTAAGGGTAATAATTCACCCCTCCACTTT
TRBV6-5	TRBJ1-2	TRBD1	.	CASSQDRVRGYTF	TGTGCCAGCAGCCAGGACAGGGTACGTGGCTACACCTTC
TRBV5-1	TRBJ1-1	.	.	CASSLGGVGTEAFF	TGCGCCAGCAGCCTCGGGGGGGTAGGCACTGAAGCTTTCTTT
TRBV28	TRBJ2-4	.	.	CASSGGPEGAKNIQYF	TGTGCCAGCAGCGGGGGGCCTGAGGGGGCCAAAAACATTCAGTACTTC
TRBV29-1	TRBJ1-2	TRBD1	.	CSVDPQGALYGYTF	TGCAGCGTTGACCCGCAGGGGGCTCTCTATGGCTACACCTTC
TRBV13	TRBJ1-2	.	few	CASGGHNYGYTF	TGTGCCAGCGGAGGCCATAACTATGGCTACACCTTC
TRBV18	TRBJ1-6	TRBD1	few	CASSHKDRGNSPLHF	TGTGCCAGCTCCCACAAGGACAGGGGGAATTCACCCCTCCACTTT
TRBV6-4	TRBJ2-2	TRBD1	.	CASSETGGHTGELFF	TGTGCCAGCAGTGAGACAGGGGGCCACACCGGGGAGCTGTTTTTT
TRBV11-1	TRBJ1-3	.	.	CASSLKQPPSGNTIYF	TGTGCCAGCAGCTTGAAACAGCCACCGTCTGGAAACACCATATATTTT
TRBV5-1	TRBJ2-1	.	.	CASSLRSGLASNEQFF	TGCGCCAGCAGCTTGCGGAGTGGCCTAGCAAGCAACGAGCAGTTCTTC
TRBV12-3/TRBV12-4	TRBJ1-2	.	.	CASSLSRGYGYTF	TGTGCCAGCAGTTTGTCCAGGGGCTATGGCTACACCTTC
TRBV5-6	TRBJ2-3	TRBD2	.	CASSLKPSGGDTQYF	TGTGCCAGCAGCTTGAAACCTAGCGGGGGGGATACGCAGTATTTT
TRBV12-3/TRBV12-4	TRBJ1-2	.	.	CASSFGQVDGYTF	TGTGCCAGCAGTTTCGGGCAGGTGGATGGCTACACCTTC
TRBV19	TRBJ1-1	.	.	CASSIRRGGTEAFF	TGTGCCAGTAGTATACGTCGGGGAGGGACTGAAGCTTTCTTT
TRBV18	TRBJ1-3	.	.	CASSPGPGNTIYF	TGTGCCAGCTCACCAGGGCCTGGAAACACCATATATTTT
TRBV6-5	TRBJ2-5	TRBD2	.	CASSYSWGGSGETQYF	TGTGCCAGCAGTTACTCGTGGGGGGGGTCGGGAGAGACCCAGTACTTC
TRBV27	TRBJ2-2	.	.	CASSLSGNTGELFF	TGTGCCAGCAGTTTATCCGGGAACACCGGGGAGCTGTTTTTT
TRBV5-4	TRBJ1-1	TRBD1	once	CASSTGGGLSTEAFF	TGTGCCAGCAGCACAGGGGGGGGCCTTAGCACTGAAGCTTTCTTT
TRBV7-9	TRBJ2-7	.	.	CASSSRDYEQYF	TGTGCCAGCAGCTCACGTGACTACGAGCAGTACTTC
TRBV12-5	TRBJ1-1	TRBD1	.	CASGPAIGTENTEAFF	TGTGCTAGTGGACCAGCGATTGGGACAGAGAACACTGAAGCTTTCTTT
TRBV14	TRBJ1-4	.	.	CASSQLRQEKLFF	TGTGCCAGCAGCCAACTGAGACAAGAAAAACTGTTTTTT
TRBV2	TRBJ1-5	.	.	CASSEDGSYSNQPQHF	TGTGCCAGCAGTGAAGACGGTAGTTATAGCAATCAGCCCCAGCATTTT
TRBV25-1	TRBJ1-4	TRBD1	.	CASSARQGVGEKLFF	TGTGCCAGCAGTGCCAGACAGGGGGTAGGGGAAAAACTGTTTTTT
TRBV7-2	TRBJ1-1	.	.	CASRLNRVGTEAFF	TGTGCCAGCAGACTTAACAGGGTGGGGACTGAAGCTTTCTTT
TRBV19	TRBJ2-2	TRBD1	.	CASEPGQGKYGELFF	TGTGCCAGTGAACCTGGACAGGGGAAATACGGGGAGCTGTTTTTT
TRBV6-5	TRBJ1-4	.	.	CASQGGEKLFF	TGTGCCAGCCAAGGCGGGGAAAAACTGTTTTTT
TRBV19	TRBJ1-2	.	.	CASKSDDGYTF	TGTGCCAGTAAATCCGACGACGGCTACACCTTC
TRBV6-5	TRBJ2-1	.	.	CASIKLEGGNEQFF	TGTGCCAGCATAAAGCTAGAAGGGGGAAATGAGCAGTTCTTC
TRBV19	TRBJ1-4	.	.	CASSSRDGNEKLFF	TGTGCCAGTAGTAGCCGGGACGGGAATGAAAAACTGTTTTTT
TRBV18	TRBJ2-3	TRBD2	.	CASSIGTSADTDTQYF	TGTGCCAGCTCAATAGGGACTAGCGCCGACACAGATACGCAGTATTTT
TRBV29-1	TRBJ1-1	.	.	CSVEVPREGTEAFF	TGCAGCGTTGAAGTCCCCAGGGAGGGCACTGAAGCTTTCTTT
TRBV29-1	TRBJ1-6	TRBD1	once	CSVGDRDSPLHF	TGCAGCGTTGGGGACAGGGATTCACCCCTCCACTTT
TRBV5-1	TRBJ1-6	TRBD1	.	CASSLRDSSNSPLHF	TGCGCCAGCAGCTTGAGGGACAGCTCCAATTCACCCCTCCACTTT
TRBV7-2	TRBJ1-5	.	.	CASSLLRFNQPQHF	TGTGCCAGCAGCTTACTAAGATTCAATCAGCCCCAGCATTTT